The 21 T cell receptor beta chains below were found in one sample sequenced in a study of T cell changes during pregnancy in multiple sclerosis. Repertoires were generated with immunoSEQ multiplex PCR, while TCRdb's copy carries only in-frame clones and drops some. The sample lists some 77,000 clones; around 94% were seen once. The source was CD4+ T cells from peripheral blood mononuclear cells, collected before pregnancy. These receptors all stem from a female donor with multiple sclerosis, enrolled in a pregnancy study.

The chain combines TRBV9 with TRBJ1-3; D gene unclear. The CDR3 sequence is 17 residues long. V was cut by 2 bases and J by 2 bases, with 17 bases left in between. In germline, CDR1 is SGDLS, CDR2 YYNGEE. CDR3 nucleotide sequence: TGTGCCAGCAGCGTTCTCGAGGCGTTGGTCCCTGGAAACACCATATATTTT. It is translated as CASSVLEALVPGNTIYF.

This chain links TRBV5-1 with TRBJ2-7, with 7 bases matching TRBD1. The length of the CDR3 is 14 residues. The germline gives CDR1 SGHRS, CDR2 YFSETQ. V was pared by 5 bases and J by 0 bases, with 5 bases of the junction left unmatched. CDR3 sequence reads: CASRGTASSYEQYF. CDR3 in DNA: TGCGCCAGCAGAGGGACAGCCTCCTCCTACGAGCAGTACTTC.

This chain joins TRBV7-3 and TRBJ2-5; 7 bases line up with TRBD2. This CDR3 spans 16 amino acids. Looked up from germline, CDR1 is SGHTA and CDR2 is FQGTGA. V was clipped by 5 bases and J by 2 bases; unmatched bases: 11. CDR3 loop: CASSTRGPSGQETQYF. The CDR3, as DNA: TGTGCCAGCAGCACCCGCGGCCCTAGCGGACAAGAGACCCAGTACTTC.

The chain joins TRBV2 to TRBJ1-1; no firm D call. The germline V gene encodes CDR1 SNHLY and CDR2 FYNNEI. The CDR3 consists of 13 residues. Trimming pared 5 bases from V and 1 base from J, leaving 8 bases between. CDR3 residues: CASSWTGNTEAFF. The CDR3 nucleotides read TGTGCCAGCAGTTGGACTGGGAACACTGAAGCTTTCTTT.

This chain links TRBV9 with TRBJ2-1; TRBD2 matches 8 bases. V lost 4 bases to trimming and J lost 5 bases; unmatched junction nucleotides: 8. This CDR3 is 15 amino acids long. CDR1 and CDR2 (germline): SGDLS, YYNGEE. This CDR3 is CASSPTGTRNNEQFF. The DNA for the CDR3 is TGTGCCAGCAGCCCGACGGGGACTAGAAACAATGAGCAGTTCTTC.

This chain connects TRBV30 to TRBJ2-3, with 9 bases lining up with TRBD2. This CDR3 spans 16 amino acids. With 0 bases clipped from V and 2 bases from J, the junction kept 6 bases outside the gene matches. Germline loops: CDR1 GTSNPN, CDR2 SVGIG (reference sequence). The CDR3 reads CAWSVLPSGVTDTQYF. For the CDR3, the DNA is TGTGCCTGGAGTGTCCTGCCTAGCGGGGTCACAGATACGCAGTATTTT.

The chain links TRBV4-2 to TRBJ2-3, with 8 positions matching TRBD2. V shed 1 base, J shed 0 bases, and the junction held 12 bases outside the gene matches. CDR3 length: 19 amino acids. CDR1 is LGHNA and CDR2 is YNFKEQ in the germline V gene. The DNA of the CDR3 is TGTGCCAGCAGCCAAGGTTCGGGTAGCGGGGTATCTAGCACAGATACGCAGTATTTT. Residues: CASSQGSGSGVSSTDTQYF.

The V gene is TRBV7-2, the J gene TRBJ2-5, with no clear D. V was shortened by 1 base and J by 7 bases, with 7 bases between the two germline ends. Germline V gene data show CDR1 as SGHTA and CDR2 as FQGNSA. The CDR3 contains 12 residues. The CDR3 bases are TGTGCCAGCAGCTTAGTAGAGGCGACCCAGTACTTC. Translation: CASSLVEATQYF. Drawing the rest from reference TRBV7-2 and TRBJ2-5, the complete variable domain is GAGVSQSPSNKVTEKGKDVELRCDPISGHTALYWYRQSLGQGLEFLIYFQGNSAPDKSGLPSDRFSAERTGGSVSTLTIQRTQQEDSAVYLCASSLVEATQYFGPGTRLLVL.

The chain has TRBV7-9 and TRBJ2-3; possible D gene TRBD1, 5 bases. V was pared by 1 base and J by 6 bases, with 8 bases between. This CDR3 is 13 amino acids long. Germline V gene sequence: CDR1 SEHNR, CDR2 FQNEAQ (reference sequence). The CDR3 DNA reads as TGTGCCAGCAGCTTAGAAAAGGGGGATACGCAGTATTTT. This gives the protein CASSLEKGDTQYF.

This clone was counted only a few times. This chain links TRBV29-1 with TRBJ1-1, with D unresolved. CDR3 length: 13 residues. Deletions cut 0 bases from V and 5 bases from J, with 10 bases between. Germline V lookup: CDR1 SQVTM, CDR2 ANQGSEA. CDR3 protein: CSVEDPGRTEAFF. DNA of the CDR3: TGCAGCGTTGAAGATCCCGGGAGGACTGAAGCTTTCTTT.

The chain combines TRBV14 with TRBJ1-2, with D maybe TRBD1 (6 bases). Germline-derived CDR1 and CDR2 are SGHDN and FVKESK. V was clipped by 1 base and J by 6 bases, with 15 bases between them. The CDR3 is 15 amino acids. The CDR3 here is CASSQGPAGAHGYTF. The CDR3 DNA reads TGTGCCAGCAGCCAAGGCCCTGCGGGGGCGCATGGCTACACCTTC.

This clone was detected only once. This chain links TRBV7-3 with TRBJ2-1; 9 bases align to TRBD1. CDR3 size: 14 residues. Per germline, CDR1 SGHTA and CDR2 FQGTGA. J lost 6 bases, V lost 5 bases, and 5 bases had no gene match. CDR3 amino acids: CASSTGGAGNEQFF. The CDR3 coding sequence is TGTGCCAGCAGCACAGGGGGCGCTGGCAATGAGCAGTTCTTC.

The V call is TRBV7-2, the J call TRBJ1-5; 7 nucleotides line up with TRBD1. The V gene end was trimmed by 5 bases and the J gene end by 5 bases; junction bases not matched to a gene: 18. There are 18 residues in the CDR3. The germline gives CDR1 SGHTA, CDR2 FQGNSA. This chain's CDR3 is CASSPGQGVLLPDQPQHF. CDR3 DNA sequence: TGTGCCAGCAGCCCTGGCCAGGGGGTTCTCCTTCCTGATCAGCCCCAGCATTTT.

This sequence joins TRBV5-1 and TRBJ1-6, with D possibly matching TRBD1 (6 bases). Looked up from germline, CDR1 is SGHRS and CDR2 is YFSETQ. The CDR3 loop spans 15 amino acids. V lost 0 bases and J 7 bases, leaving 11 bases between the germline ends. The CDR3, as DNA: TGCGCCAGCAGCTTGGGAACAGGGTCAAATTCACCCCTCCACTTT. Translating it yields CASSLGTGSNSPLHF.

The rearrangement links TRBV18 to TRBJ1-1; 9 positions agree with TRBD1. The CDR3 is made up of 13 amino acids. Germline V CDR1 and CDR2: KGHSH, LQKENI. Trimming cost V 7 bases and J 4 bases; bases outside gene matches: 4. CDR3 bases: TGTGCCAGCTTACCGGGACAGGGCACTGAAGCTTTCTTT. Its protein product is CASLPGQGTEAFF.

The rearrangement links TRBV5-6 to TRBJ2-5, with D possibly matching TRBD1 (6 bases). The length of the CDR3 is 15 residues. The V gene's germline CDR1 is SGHDT and CDR2 YYEEEE. Trimming took off 0 bases at V and 0 bases at J, with 9 bases between the two ends. The CDR3 protein is CASSLEQGYQETQYF. The DNA of the CDR3 is TGTGCCAGCAGCTTGGAACAGGGCTACCAAGAGACCCAGTACTTC.

This clone came up once. The J gene is TRBJ2-7, the V gene TRBV18; possibly TRBD2 for D (6 bases). Trimming removed 3 bases from V and 1 base from J, with 13 bases in between. Germline V gene lookup returns CDR1 KGHSH and CDR2 LQKENI. The CDR3 extends over 15 amino acids. As DNA, the CDR3 is TGTGCCAGCTCACCGACCGGAGGAGGGTCCTACGAGCAGTACTTC. It translates to CASSPTGGGSYEQYF.

The genes are TRBV11-2 and TRBJ2-7; 10 bases match TRBD1. The CDR3 is 16 residues long. The V segment lost 2 bases and the J segment 2 bases; nucleotides outside the gene matches: 6. Germline V gene lookup returns CDR1 SGHAT and CDR2 FQNNGV. The CDR3 loop reads CASSLRGGQGTYEQYF. CDR3 coding DNA: TGTGCCAGCAGCTTAAGGGGGGGACAGGGGACCTACGAGCAGTACTTC.

The rearrangement joins TRBV6-5 to TRBJ2-1, with TRBD1 matching over 10 bases. The CDR3 length is 15 residues. After removal of 6 bases from V and 0 bases from J, the junction contained 2 bases not matched to a gene. Germline CDR1 and CDR2: MNHEY and SVGAGI. For the CDR3, the DNA is TGTGCCAGCAGACGGGACAGGGGCTCCTACAATGAGCAGTTCTTC. This encodes CASRRDRGSYNEQFF.

This rearrangement joins TRBV6-1 to TRBJ2-7; 9 positions match TRBD2. V was pared by 7 bases and J by 8 bases, with 6 bases of the junction left unmatched. CDR3 size: 12 residues. Germline V gives CDR1 MNHNS, CDR2 SASEGT. The CDR3, as DNA: TGTGCCAGCAAGATAGCGGGAGATCAGCAGTACTTC. Translating gives CASKIAGDQQYF.

The rearrangement links TRBV9 to TRBJ2-7, with no clear D. V gave up 0 bases and J gave up 2 bases, with 3 bases separating them. Germline CDR1 and CDR2: SGDLS and YYNGEE. The CDR3 sequence is 12 residues long. The CDR3 DNA is TGTGCCAGCAGCGTAGCCGCCTACGAGCAGTACTTC. Translating gives CASSVAAYEQYF.